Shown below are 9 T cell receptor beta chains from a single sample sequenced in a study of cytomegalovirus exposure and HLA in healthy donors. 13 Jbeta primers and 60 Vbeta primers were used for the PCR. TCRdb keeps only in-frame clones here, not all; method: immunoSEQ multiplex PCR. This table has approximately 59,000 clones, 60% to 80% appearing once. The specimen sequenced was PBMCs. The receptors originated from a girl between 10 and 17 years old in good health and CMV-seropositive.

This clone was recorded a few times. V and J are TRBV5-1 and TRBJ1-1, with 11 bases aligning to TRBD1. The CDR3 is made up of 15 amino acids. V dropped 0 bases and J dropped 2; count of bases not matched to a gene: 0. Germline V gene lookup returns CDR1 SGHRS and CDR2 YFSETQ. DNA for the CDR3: TGCGCCAGCAGCTTGGGGACAGGGGGCAACACTGAAGCTTTCTTT. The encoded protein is CASSLGTGGNTEAFF.

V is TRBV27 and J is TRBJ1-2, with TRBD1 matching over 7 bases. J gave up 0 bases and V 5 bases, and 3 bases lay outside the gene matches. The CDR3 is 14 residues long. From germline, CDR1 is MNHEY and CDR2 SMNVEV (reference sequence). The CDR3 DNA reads TGTGCCAGCAGTCGGGGACAGCCTAACTATGGCTACACCTTC. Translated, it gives CASSRGQPNYGYTF.

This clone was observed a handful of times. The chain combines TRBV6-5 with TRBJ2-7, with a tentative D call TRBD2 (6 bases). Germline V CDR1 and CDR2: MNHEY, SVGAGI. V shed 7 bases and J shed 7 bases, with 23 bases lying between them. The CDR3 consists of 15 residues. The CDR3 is CASTPNGGLPGEQYF. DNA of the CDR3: TGTGCCAGCACACCCAACGGGGGTCTCCCGGGAGAGCAGTACTTC.

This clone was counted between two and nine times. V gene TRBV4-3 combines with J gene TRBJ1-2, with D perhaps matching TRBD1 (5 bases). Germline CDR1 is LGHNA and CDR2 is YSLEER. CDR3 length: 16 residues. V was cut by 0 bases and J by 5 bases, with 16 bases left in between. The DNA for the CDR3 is TGCGCCAGCAGCCAAGATAGGGTGCGGCAGGGTTATGGCTACACCTTC. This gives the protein CASSQDRVRQGYGYTF.

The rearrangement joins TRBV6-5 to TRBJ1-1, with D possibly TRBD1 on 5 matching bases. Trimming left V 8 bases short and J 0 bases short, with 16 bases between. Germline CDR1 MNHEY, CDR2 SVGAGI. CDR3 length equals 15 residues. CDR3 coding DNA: TGTGCCAGCTTGGATCCTTGGACACTGAACACTGAAGCTTTCTTT. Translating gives CASLDPWTLNTEAFF.

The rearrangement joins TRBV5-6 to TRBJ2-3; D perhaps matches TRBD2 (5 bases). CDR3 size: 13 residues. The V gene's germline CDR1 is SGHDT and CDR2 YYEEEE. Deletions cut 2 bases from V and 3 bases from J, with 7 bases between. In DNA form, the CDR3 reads TGTGCCAGCAGCTTCGGGGAAACAGATACGCAGTATTTT. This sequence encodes CASSFGETDTQYF.

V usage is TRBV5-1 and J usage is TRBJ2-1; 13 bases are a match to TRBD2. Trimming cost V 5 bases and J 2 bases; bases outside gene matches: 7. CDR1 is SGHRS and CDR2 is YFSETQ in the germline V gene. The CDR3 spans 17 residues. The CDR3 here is CASSSGTSGAAYNEQFF. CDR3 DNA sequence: TGCGCCAGCAGTTCCGGGACTAGCGGGGCCGCCTACAATGAGCAGTTCTTC.

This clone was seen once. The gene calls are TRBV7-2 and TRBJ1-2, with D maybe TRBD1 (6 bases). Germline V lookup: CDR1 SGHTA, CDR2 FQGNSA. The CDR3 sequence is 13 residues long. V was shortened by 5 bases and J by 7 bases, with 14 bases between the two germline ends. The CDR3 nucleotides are TGTGCCAGCAGCCACACAACAGGGTCTGGCTACACCTTC. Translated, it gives CASSHTTGSGYTF.

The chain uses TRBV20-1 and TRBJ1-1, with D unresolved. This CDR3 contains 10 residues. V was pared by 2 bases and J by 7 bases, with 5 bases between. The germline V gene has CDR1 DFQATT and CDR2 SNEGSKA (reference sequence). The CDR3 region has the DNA TGCAGTGCTAGACACGGTGAAGCTTTCTTT. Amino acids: CSARHGEAFF.